The sequence of this TCR beta chain was determined in a study of blood T cells in healthy people across ages. Per sample, no less than 6 micrograms of total RNA were extracted. Regarding this clonotype: Its antigen is as yet unknown.

Study-level findings and limits: Diversity of TCR beta correlated strongly with naive T cell percentage.

Then a second PCR, running about 6 to 12 cycles, was carried out with a sample-barcoded 5' primer and a J-beta primer mix. One entry per CDR3 protein results from TCRdb running MiXCR on the 5' RACE reads. In the table there are 550,000 to 800,000 distinct CDR3 sequences, about 21% of which are singletons. The origin of this receptor is a man in his 70s in good health. Sequenced sample: blood.

The CDR3 is CASSGGGTGPETQYF. CDR3 coding DNA: TGTGCCAGCAGTGGTGGGGGGACAGGGCCAGAGACCCAGTACTTC. This chain joins TRBV12-3 or TRBV12-4 and TRBJ2-5; TRBD1 agrees at 9 bases. The CDR3 extends over 15 amino acids. With V trimmed by 5 bases and J by 4 bases, 8 bases remained unmatched.